The clone carrying this T cell receptor (beta chain) has only a few counts. The antigen is unknown. These data originate in a study of early T cells in non-severe SARS-CoV-2 infection. Looking at the study overall: Alpha and beta chains were unpaired, from unsorted whole-blood bulk RNA.

Separate cDNA molecules each had unique molecular identifiers attached to them. Via MiXCR, TCRdb re-called the 5' RACE reads, giving one row per CDR3 protein. The profile shows just under 65,000 distinct CDR3 sequences, approximately 6.1% of them singletons. Germline CDR1 reads ENHRY; CDR2 reads SYGVKD. V was clipped by 11 bases and J by 4 bases, with 18 bases between them. This CDR3 has 13 residues. Study-wide findings and caveats: VDJdb matching skewed toward anti-spike CD8 responses, missing private and CD4 specificities.

The rearrangement links TRBV10-3 to TRBJ2-7, with D possibly being TRBD1 or TRBD2 (6 bases each). Sequencing was performed on whole blood, taken at baseline. The TCR comes from an adult who was a healthcare worker with PCR-confirmed SARS-CoV-2 infection or an uninfected control (not recorded which). As DNA, the CDR3 is TGTGCCGCGGGCCGGGAGCAGGGGTACGAGCAGTACTTC. As protein: CAAGREQGYEQYF.